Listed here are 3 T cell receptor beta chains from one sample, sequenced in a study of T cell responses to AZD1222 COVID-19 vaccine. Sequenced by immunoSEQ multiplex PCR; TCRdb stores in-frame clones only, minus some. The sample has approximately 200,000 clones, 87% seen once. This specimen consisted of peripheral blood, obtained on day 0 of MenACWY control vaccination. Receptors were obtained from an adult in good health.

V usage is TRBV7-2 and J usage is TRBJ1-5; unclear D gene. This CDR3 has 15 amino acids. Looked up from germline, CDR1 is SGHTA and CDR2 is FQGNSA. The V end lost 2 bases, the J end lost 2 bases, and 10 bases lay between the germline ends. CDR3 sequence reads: CASSLTWSGNQPQHF. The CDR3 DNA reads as TGTGCCAGCAGCTTAACGTGGAGTGGCAATCAGCCCCAGCATTTT.

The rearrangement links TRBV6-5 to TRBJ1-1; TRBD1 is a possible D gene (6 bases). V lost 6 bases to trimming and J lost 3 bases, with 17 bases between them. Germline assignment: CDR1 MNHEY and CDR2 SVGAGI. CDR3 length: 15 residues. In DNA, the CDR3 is TGTGCCAGCAGGGGGGCAGGGTCAGGCTACACTGAAGCTTTCTTT. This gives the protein CASRGAGSGYTEAFF.

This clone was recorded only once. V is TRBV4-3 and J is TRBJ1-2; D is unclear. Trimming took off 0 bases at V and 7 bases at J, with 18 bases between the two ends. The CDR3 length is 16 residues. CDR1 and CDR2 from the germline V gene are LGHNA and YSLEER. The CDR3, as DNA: TGCGCCAGCAGCCAAGAATGGGAACAGATCCACTCTGGCTACACCTTC. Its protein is CASSQEWEQIHSGYTF.